The clone carrying this T cell receptor beta chain was seen a few times. Amplified TCR beta CDR3 regions came from RNA transcripts. The HTBI primer set drove a first-round RT-PCR of the TCR CDR3. TCRdb analysed the multiplex PCR reads with MiXCR anew, one entry per CDR3 protein. The profile covers nearly 600,000 distinct CDR3 sequences, with approximately 14% appearing a single time and roughly 7% taken by the ten largest. These data belong to a study of T cells in Graves' hyperthyroidism and ophthalmopathy. There are 13 residues in the CDR3. V lost 1 base, J lost 6 bases, and 7 bases lay in between. Looked up from germline, CDR1 is SEHNR and CDR2 is FQNEAQ (reference sequence).

Sequencing used blood. The TCR originated in a woman aged 18-35 years with Graves' ophthalmopathy. The gene calls are TRBV7-9 and TRBJ2-4; D might be TRBD2 (6 bases). The CDR3 region has the DNA TGTGCCAGCAGCTTAGATAGCGGAAACATTCAGTACTTC. Encoded protein: CASSLDSGNIQYF. The full variable domain, in which reference TRBV7-9 and TRBJ2-4 provide the parts outside the CDR3, is DTGVSQNPRHKITKRGQNVTFRCDPISEHNRLYWYRQTLGQGPEFLTYFQNEAQLEKSRLLSDRFSAERPKGSFSTLEIQRTEQGDSAMYLCASSLDSGNIQYFGAGTRLSVL.